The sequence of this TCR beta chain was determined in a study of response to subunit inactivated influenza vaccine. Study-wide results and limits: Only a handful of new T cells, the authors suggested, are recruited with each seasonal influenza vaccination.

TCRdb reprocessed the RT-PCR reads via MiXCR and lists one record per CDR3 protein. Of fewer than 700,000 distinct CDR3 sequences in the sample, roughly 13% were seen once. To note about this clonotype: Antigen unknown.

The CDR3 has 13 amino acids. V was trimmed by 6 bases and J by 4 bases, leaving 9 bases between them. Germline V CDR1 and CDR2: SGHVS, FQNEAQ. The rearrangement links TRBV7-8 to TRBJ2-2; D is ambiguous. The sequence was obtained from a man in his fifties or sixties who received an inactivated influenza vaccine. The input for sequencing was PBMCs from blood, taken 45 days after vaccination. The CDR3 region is CASRSDPTGELFF. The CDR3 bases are TGTGCCAGCAGATCAGATCCCACCGGGGAGCTGTTTTTT.